These 21 T cell receptor beta chains came from one sample sequenced in a study of T cells after yellow fever vaccination. TCRdb used MiXCR to reprocess the 5' RACE reads, holding one entry per CDR3 protein. The top ten clones hold 13% to 15% of a sample with about 550,000 distinct CDR3 sequences, 19% of them seen once. Material: PBMCs, obtained 15 days after the yellow fever booster vaccination. Receptors originate from a man in his thirties or forties who received the YFV17D yellow fever vaccine.

This clonotype was counted only a few times. The gene calls are TRBV15 and TRBJ2-5, with D tentatively TRBD1 (5 bases). The germline V and J ends were trimmed by 1 base and 4 bases, with 7 bases remaining between them. CDR3 length: 13 amino acids. Germline V gene sequence: CDR1 LNHNV, CDR2 YYDKDF (reference sequence). CDR3 amino acids: CATSRGGLETQYF. The CDR3 nucleotides are TGTGCCACCAGCAGAGGGGGCTTAGAGACCCAGTACTTC. Complete variable domain (other parts from reference TRBV15 and TRBJ2-5): DAMVIQNPRYQVTQFGKPVTLSCSQTLNHNVMYWYQQKSSQAPKLLFHYYDKDFNNEADTPDNFQSRRPNTSFCFLDIRSPGLGDTAMYLCATSRGGLETQYFGPGTRLLVL.

V usage is TRBV20-1 and J usage is TRBJ1-5, with D possibly being TRBD1 (5 bases). The CDR3 consists of 15 residues. Per the germline V gene, CDR1 is DFQATT and CDR2 is SNEGSKA (reference sequence). V gave up 0 bases and J gave up 3 bases, with 12 bases separating them. The CDR3 loop is CSARDQGLPNQPQHF. Here the CDR3 DNA reads TGCAGTGCTAGAGATCAGGGTCTCCCCAATCAGCCCCAGCATTTT.

This clonotype was detected a few times. The rearrangement joins TRBV27 to TRBJ2-2; possible D gene TRBD2, 5 bases. CDR3 length: 19 amino acids. Trimming cost V 3 bases and J 2 bases, with 22 bases left between them. Germline CDR1 and CDR2: MNHEY and SMNVEV (reference sequence). CDR3 DNA sequence: TGTGCCAGCAGTTTCGGTTCTGGACTTCCCGTACTCAACACCGGGGAGCTGTTTTTT. Translated: CASSFGSGLPVLNTGELFF.

This clonotype was observed a few times. The rearrangement links TRBV30 to TRBJ2-3; TRBD1 might be the D (5 bases). The CDR3 is 13 residues long. V lost 3 bases, J lost 4 bases, and 11 bases lay in between. Looked up from germline, CDR1 is GTSNPN and CDR2 is SVGIG (reference sequence). This CDR3 is CAWSRMGPDTQYF. CDR3 nucleotides: TGTGCCTGGAGCCGCATGGGGCCAGATACGCAGTATTTT.

In this sample, this clonotype turned up a few times. Germline is not matched at one junction end, which may reflect a read error. V is TRBV12-3 or TRBV12-4 and J is TRBJ1-3; unclear D gene. The length of the CDR3 is 11 residues. For the CDR3, the DNA is TGTGCCAGCAGTTTAGCTGGCGGGGTGCATTTT. Residues: CASSLAGGVHF.

This clonotype appeared a few times. CDR3 residues: CATSGQKYNSPLHF. The DNA of the CDR3 is TGTGCCACCAGCGGACAGAAATATAATTCACCCCTCCACTTT. V gene TRBV15 combines with J gene TRBJ1-6, with D possibly matching TRBD1 (6 bases). Germline lookup yields CDR1 LNHNV and CDR2 YYDKDF (reference sequence). V lost 5 bases and J lost 4, with 9 bases in between. The CDR3 spans 14 residues.

The chain uses TRBV4-2 and TRBJ2-7; 8 bases align to TRBD2. The V and J ends lost 0 bases and 7 bases, in that order; junction bases with no gene match: 8. This CDR3 is built from 15 residues. Germline CDR1 reads LGHNA; CDR2 reads YNFKEQ. The DNA for the CDR3 is TGTGCCAGCAGCCAAGATAGCGGGGTCGGGGGAGAGCAGTACTTC. Protein: CASSQDSGVGGEQYF.

A few counts support this clonotype. This chain links TRBV30 with TRBJ2-1; TRBD2 might be the D (6 bases). The V gene lost 4 bases and the J gene lost 9 bases, with 16 bases spanning the gap. Germline lookup yields CDR1 GTSNPN and CDR2 SVGIG (reference sequence). The CDR3 length is 13 residues. CDR3 protein: CAWIGEVPGEQFF. In DNA, the CDR3 is TGTGCCTGGATCGGGGAGGTACCGGGTGAGCAGTTCTTC. Based on the CDR3 plus reference TRBV30 and TRBJ2-1, the full variable domain is SQTIHQWPATLVQPVGSPLSLECTVEGTSNPNLYWYRQAAGRGLQLLFYSVGIGQISSEVPQNLSASRPQDRQFILSSKKLLLSDSGFYLCAWIGEVPGEQFFGPGTRLTVL.

This clonotype has more than one count but fewer than ten. CDR3 coding DNA: TGCAGTGCTAGTGAGAAGCGGACTAAAGAGACCCAGTACTTC. It encodes CSASEKRTKETQYF. The chain couples TRBV20-1 to TRBJ2-5; tentative D call: TRBD2 (6 bases). Trimming removed 3 bases from V and 3 bases from J, with 14 bases in between. This CDR3 region has 14 residues. CDR1 and CDR2 (germline): DFQATT, SNEGSKA (reference sequence).

There are a few counts of this clonotype. This rearrangement joins TRBV20-1 to TRBJ2-1; unclear D gene. The CDR3 extends over 15 amino acids. V lost 8 bases and J 0 bases, leaving 17 bases between the germline ends. Germline V gene sequence: CDR1 DFQATT, CDR2 SNEGSKA (reference sequence). The CDR3 DNA reads TGCAGTACCTCTGGGTACCCCGGCTCCTACAATGAGCAGTTCTTC. It translates to CSTSGYPGSYNEQFF.

In its sample, this clonotype was seen a few times. This chain joins TRBV7-2 and TRBJ1-5; D remains ambiguous. CDR3 length: 14 residues. Trimming cost V 2 bases and J 0 bases, with 5 bases left between them. Germline-derived CDR1 and CDR2 are SGHTA and FQGNSA. This CDR3 is CASSLYNSNQPQHF. The CDR3 bases are TGTGCCAGCAGCTTATACAATAGCAATCAGCCCCAGCATTTT.

This clonotype was observed a handful of times. The V gene is TRBV10-3, the J gene TRBJ2-7; 7 bases are a match to TRBD1. The CDR3 covers 14 residues. The ends lost 6 bases at V and 2 bases at J; junction bases unmatched: 7. CDR1 and CDR2 from the germline V gene are ENHRY and SYGVKD. The CDR3 sequence is CAISPTGLTYEQYF. CDR3 bases: TGTGCCATCAGCCCGACAGGGCTTACCTACGAGCAGTACTTC.

The chain recombines TRBV9 with TRBJ2-5; D is ambiguous. Trimming left V 0 bases short and J 2 bases short, with 8 bases between. Germline loops: CDR1 SGDLS, CDR2 YYNGEE. This CDR3 has 14 amino acids. CDR3 sequence reads: CASSVADLQETQYF. The CDR3 bases are TGTGCCAGCAGCGTAGCGGACCTACAAGAGACCCAGTACTTC.

The J gene is TRBJ2-5, the V gene TRBV7-9; a weak D match, TRBD1 (6 bases). Germline CDR1 and CDR2: SEHNR and FQNEAQ (reference sequence). V lost 6 bases, J lost 1 base, and 18 bases lay in between. The CDR3 has 16 amino acids. This CDR3 reads CASSYQRGTRQETQYF. The DNA for the CDR3 is TGTGCCAGCAGTTATCAGAGGGGGACCCGCCAAGAGACCCAGTACTTC.

This clonotype was detected a few times. The rearrangement uses TRBV28 and TRBJ2-7; D is perhaps TRBD1 (6 bases). The CDR3 consists of 13 residues. Deletions cut 6 bases from V and 2 bases from J, with 11 bases between. Germline V gives CDR1 MDHEN, CDR2 SYDVKM. The CDR3 sequence is CASRTTGTYEQYF. The CDR3 DNA follows: TGTGCCAGCAGGACCACAGGGACCTACGAGCAGTACTTC.

In this sample, this clonotype turned up many times. The J gene is TRBJ2-2, the V gene TRBV20-1; possibly TRBD1 for D (6 bases). The V gene's germline CDR1 is DFQATT and CDR2 SNEGSKA (reference sequence). V was shortened by 5 bases and J by 1 base, with 11 bases between the two germline ends. The CDR3 contains 14 residues. DNA for the CDR3: TGCAGTGCTTCACCGGGACAGAACACCGGGGAGCTGTTTTTT. It encodes CSASPGQNTGELFF.

This clonotype was found many times. The chain recombines TRBV29-1 with TRBJ2-1; unclear D gene. The CDR3 runs to 8 residues. Trimming took 7 bases from V and 8 from J, leaving 3 bases between them. Germline CDR1 reads SQVTM; CDR2 reads ANQGSEA. The CDR3 DNA is TGCAGCGGAGATGAGCAGTTCTTC. Its translation is CSGDEQFF.

This clonotype was picked up a small number of times. The chain recombines TRBV5-5 with TRBJ2-5; D perhaps matches TRBD1 (6 bases). The V end lost 4 bases, the J end lost 5 bases, and 24 bases lay between the germline ends. Germline lookup yields CDR1 SGHKS and CDR2 YYEKEE (reference sequence). The length of the CDR3 is 17 residues. In DNA, the CDR3 is TGTGCCAGCAGCAGATCTACAGGGTCCGCTCGTCCCGAGACCCAGTACTTC. It is translated as CASSRSTGSARPETQYF.

The chain recombines TRBV29-1 with TRBJ2-3, with 12 bases aligning to TRBD2. Germline lookup yields CDR1 SQVTM and CDR2 ANQGSEA. The CDR3 length is 16 residues. J was trimmed by 2 bases and V by 6 bases; bases with no gene match: 9. The CDR3 bases are TGCAGCGTAGCCCCGGGACTAGCGGGCAACACAGATACGCAGTATTTT. Translation gives CSVAPGLAGNTDTQYF.

This clonotype came up many times. The V and J genes are TRBV25-1 and TRBJ2-7; 8 positions agree with TRBD1. The CDR3 runs to 14 residues. Germline trimming cut 6 bases from V and 1 base from J; bases unmatched to any gene: 5. Germline V gives CDR1 MGHDK, CDR2 SYGVNS. The CDR3 nucleotides read TGTGCCAGCAGGGGGACAGGTGTATCCTACGAGCAGTACTTC. It specifies CASRGTGVSYEQYF.

J is TRBJ2-3 and V is TRBV12-3 or TRBV12-4; 8 nucleotides line up with TRBD2. The CDR3 extends over 13 amino acids. Trimming removed 2 bases from V and 14 bases from J; junction bases left unmatched: 9. CDR3 sequence reads: CASSLNTGLGLYF. The CDR3 DNA sequence: TGTGCCAGCAGTTTAAATACGGGACTAGGATTGTATTTT.